This T cell receptor (beta chain) was found in a study of Ad26.COV2.S vaccination and SARS-CoV-2 variants. At the level of the study: COV1001, an Ad26.COV2.S trial, supplied this vaccine-arm donor. Intramuscular Ad26.COV2.S at 5x10^10 or 1x10^11 viral particles.

Study observations and caveats: Vaccine and placebo groups showed comparable non-spike TCR breadth.

As for treatment: around 19 received Ad26.COV2.S at low or high dose, single or two shots; about 5 received placebo; per-sample allocation not given. Samples came from day 63 after the first vaccine or placebo injection. Boston provided a donor who was an adult aged 18-55 years. The V and J ends lost 8 bases and 0 bases, in that order; junction bases with no gene match: 6. CDR1 is LGHDT, CDR2 YNNKEL, per germline (reference sequence). This CDR3 has 15 amino acids. Some clones are missing from TCRdb's copy, which holds only in-frame ones; the method was immunoSEQ multiplex PCR. The sample includes about 260,000 clones, roughly 89% seen only once; the top ten take roughly 3%. Regarding this clone: The antigen remains unidentified.

The V and J genes are TRBV3-1 (or the pseudogene TRBV3-2) and TRBJ2-4; TRBD1 aligns across 8 bases. The sample was peripheral blood, taken in a trial of Ad26.COV2.S vaccine versus placebo. The origin of this receptor is a person between 18 and 59 years old who received the Ad26.COV2.S COVID-19 vaccine or a placebo. The CDR3 loop reads CASSPQGVAKNIQYF. The CDR3, as DNA: TGTGCCAGCTCACCACAGGGGGTAGCCAAAAACATTCAGTACTTC.